This is a list of T cell receptor beta chains from one sample in a study of cytomegalovirus exposure and HLA in healthy donors. This table comes from immunoSEQ multiplex PCR, and its TCRdb copy is limited to in-frame clones, with some not included. Of about 140,000 clones listed, roughly three quarters were seen once; the top ten hold around 2%. Sequenced material: PBMCs. The source of these receptors is a man in his thirties or forties in good health and CMV-seronegative. Each CDR3 is given with its conserved first and last residue. Each record gives: clone size, J gene, V gene, CDR3 protein. Only some rows state a clone size, as once, few, many or a class for expanded clones.

size: NA
J: TRBJ1-1
V: TRBV11-2
CDR3: CASSLRRGTGTEAFF

size: NA
J: TRBJ2-4
V: TRBV4-1
CDR3: CASSQEWAGGTRIAKNIQYF

size: NA
J: TRBJ1-2
V: TRBV4-1
CDR3: CASSQGAGYGYTF

size: NA
J: TRBJ1-2
V: TRBV27
CDR3: CASSSRYRDREDINYGYTF

size: few
J: TRBJ2-5
V: TRBV23-1
CDR3: CASSGDIWYQETQYF

size: once
J: TRBJ2-2
V: TRBV7-2
CDR3: CASPPQTNTGELFF

size: NA
J: TRBJ2-4
V: TRBV5-4
CDR3: CASSSDSVAKNIQYF

size: NA
J: TRBJ1-2
V: TRBV30
CDR3: CAWSTRTGNYGYTF

size: NA
J: TRBJ2-3
V: TRBV6-4
CDR3: CASSYAGGTDTQYF

size: NA
J: TRBJ1-5
V: TRBV6-1
CDR3: CASSEWDRNNQPQHF

size: NA
J: TRBJ1-2
V: TRBV20-1
CDR3: CSASTGGGYTF

size: NA
J: TRBJ2-1
V: TRBV2
CDR3: CASSPFREGLNEQFF

size: NA
J: TRBJ1-2
V: TRBV6-6
CDR3: CASSYSAGMGGYTF

size: NA
J: TRBJ2-1
V: TRBV27
CDR3: CATSRSNYNEQFF

size: NA
J: TRBJ2-5
V: TRBV7-6
CDR3: CASSLVGGQGAVETQYF

size: NA
J: TRBJ2-7
V: TRBV2
CDR3: CASSEWTGPYEQYF

size: NA
J: TRBJ2-3
V: TRBV5-1
CDR3: CASSLEASGSTDTQYF

size: NA
J: TRBJ1-1
V: TRBV7-3
CDR3: CATSQGTNTEAFF

size: NA
J: TRBJ2-7
V: TRBV5-4
CDR3: CASSLGTSGNYEQYF

size: NA
J: TRBJ2-5
V: TRBV2
CDR3: CASSEALQREAQETQYF

size: once
J: TRBJ1-2
V: TRBV30
CDR3: CARRGNYGYTF

size: once
J: TRBJ2-5
V: TRBV4-2
CDR3: CASSHSWGDSETQYF

size: NA
J: TRBJ1-3
V: TRBV18
CDR3: CASSRGTDGNTIYF

size: once
J: TRBJ2-6
V: TRBV5-1
CDR3: CASSLAGTGATGANVLTF

size: NA
J: TRBJ2-2
V: TRBV23-1
CDR3: CASRQGTGGPTGELFF

size: NA
J: TRBJ1-2
V: TRBV11-2
CDR3: CASSRGQGGGYTF

size: NA
J: NA
V: TRBV5-6
CDR3: CASSLDPGTPYEQYF

size: NA
J: TRBJ2-7
V: TRBV6-1
CDR3: CASTAPGQGRYEQYF

size: NA
J: TRBJ2-5
V: TRBV5-1
CDR3: CASSFGQREETQYF

size: NA
J: TRBJ2-1
V: TRBV9
CDR3: CASSQRLGSYNEQFF

size: NA
J: TRBJ1-1
V: TRBV27
CDR3: CASSPRTGTQPAFF

size: NA
J: TRBJ2-2
V: TRBV4-1
CDR3: CASSHPTGTGELFF

size: few
J: TRBJ2-7
V: TRBV5-1
CDR3: CASSLRTAYEQYF

size: NA
J: TRBJ2-7
V: TRBV6-1
CDR3: CASSVIYEQYF

size: NA
J: TRBJ1-2
V: TRBV15
CDR3: CATSRALEGIDYGYTF

size: NA
J: TRBJ2-7
V: TRBV18
CDR3: CASSRTSGSSYEQYF

size: NA
J: TRBJ1-1
V: TRBV6-6
CDR3: CASSGPGGEAFF